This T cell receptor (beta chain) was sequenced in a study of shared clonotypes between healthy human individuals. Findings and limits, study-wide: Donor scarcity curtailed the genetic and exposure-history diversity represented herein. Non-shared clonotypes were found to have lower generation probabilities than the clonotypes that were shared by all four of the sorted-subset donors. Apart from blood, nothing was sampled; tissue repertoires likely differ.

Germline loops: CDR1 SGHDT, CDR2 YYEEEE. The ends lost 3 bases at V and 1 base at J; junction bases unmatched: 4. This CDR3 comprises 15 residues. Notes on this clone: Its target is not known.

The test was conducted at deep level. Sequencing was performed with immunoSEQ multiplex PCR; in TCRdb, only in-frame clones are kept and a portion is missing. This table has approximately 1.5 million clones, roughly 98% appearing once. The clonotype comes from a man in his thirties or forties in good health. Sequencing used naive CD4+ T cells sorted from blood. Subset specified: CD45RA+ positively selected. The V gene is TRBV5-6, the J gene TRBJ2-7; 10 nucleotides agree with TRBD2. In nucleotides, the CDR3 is TGTGCCAGCAGCTCGGGACTAGCGCGTTCCTACGAGCAGTACTTC. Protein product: CASSSGLARSYEQYF.